This TCR beta chain emerged from a study of radiation and T cells in renal cell carcinoma. Study-wide results and limits: Pretreatment tumor biopsies were lacking, so baseline clonotypes are unknown.

Method: immunoSEQ multiplex PCR; TCRdb's copy keeps in-frame clones and lacks some. The sample holds about 77,000 clones, around four fifths seen once. Details on this clone: The antigen remains unidentified.

Germline CDR1 and CDR2: MNHNS and SASEGT. The ends lost 4 bases at V and 6 bases at J; junction bases unmatched: 5. This CDR3 has 13 amino acids. Time point given: blood 4 weeks post-SBRT, at nephrectomy. The treatment: 15 Gy SBRT to primary tumor, nephrectomy 4 weeks later. Nephrectomy followed 15 Gy stereotactic body radiation by 4 weeks. The patient's renal cell carcinoma had clear cell pathology. The chain combines TRBV6-1 with TRBJ2-7, with 8 bases fitting TRBD1. This sequence originates from a woman in her sixties with renal cell carcinoma. This specimen consisted of blood, obtained from a patient whose treatment included radiotherapy and nephrectomy. The CDR3 DNA reads TGTGCCAGCAGTGGGACAGGGTCGGGCGAGCAGTACTTC. Translated, it gives CASSGTGSGEQYF.